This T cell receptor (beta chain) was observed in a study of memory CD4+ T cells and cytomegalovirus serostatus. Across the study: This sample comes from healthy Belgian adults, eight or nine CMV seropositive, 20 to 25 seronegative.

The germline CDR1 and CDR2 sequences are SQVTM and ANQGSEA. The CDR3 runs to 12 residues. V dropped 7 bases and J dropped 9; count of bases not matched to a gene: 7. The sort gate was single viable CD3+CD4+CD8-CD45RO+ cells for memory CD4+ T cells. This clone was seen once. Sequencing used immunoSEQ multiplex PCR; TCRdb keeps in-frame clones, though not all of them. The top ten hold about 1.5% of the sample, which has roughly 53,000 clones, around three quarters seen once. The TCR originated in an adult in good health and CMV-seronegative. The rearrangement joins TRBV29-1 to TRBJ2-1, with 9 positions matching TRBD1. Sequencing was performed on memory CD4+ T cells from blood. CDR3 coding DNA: TGCAGCGCCTCCGGGACAGGGTTTGAGCAGTTCTTC. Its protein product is CSASGTGFEQFF.